The 17 T cell receptor beta chains below were found in one sample sequenced in a study of blood T cell repertoires in COVID-19. Profiling relied on immunoSEQ multiplex PCR, and the TCRdb table lists in-frame clones only, not all of them. The data show roughly 70,000 clones, with roughly 71% seen just once and 15% held by the top ten. The sequencing input was peripheral blood. These TCRs come from a man between 60 and 75 years old with COVID-19, enrolled during active disease.

CDR3 bases: TGCGCCAGCAGCTCCGGACTAGCGGGAGAAGAGACCCAGTACTTC. Amino acids: CASSSGLAGEETQYF. The chain combines TRBV5-1 with TRBJ2-5; 13 bases agree with TRBD2. The junction had 2 bases not matched to a gene; V was cut back by 3 bases and J by 3 bases. Looked up from germline, CDR1 is SGHRS and CDR2 is YFSETQ. CDR3 length equals 15 residues.

The CDR3 protein is CASSLGGGAHEQFF. In DNA form, the CDR3 reads TGTGCCAGCAGCTTGGGCGGGGGGGCCCATGAGCAGTTCTTC. This chain joins TRBV7-9 and TRBJ2-1, with 9 bases lining up with TRBD2. CDR1 and CDR2 from the germline V gene are SEHNR and FQNEAQ (reference sequence). This CDR3 is built from 14 residues. J gave up 8 bases and V 3 bases, and 5 bases lay outside the gene matches.

This clone turned up a few times. This sequence joins TRBV15 and TRBJ1-4; TRBD1 aligns across 9 bases. This CDR3 has 14 amino acids. Unmatched junction bases numbered 6, after V lost 6 bases and J lost 7 bases. The V gene's germline CDR1 is LNHNV and CDR2 YYDKDF (reference sequence). In DNA form, the CDR3 reads TGTGCCACCAGGAAAACAGGGGGCGGTGAAAAACTGTTTTTT. Its protein is CATRKTGGGEKLFF.

This clone was seen a handful of times. This chain connects TRBV25-1 to TRBJ2-3; TRBD2 matches at 9 bases. The CDR3 contains 18 residues. The V and J ends lost 1 base and 4 bases, in that order; junction bases with no gene match: 12. Germline CDR1 MGHDK, CDR2 SYGVNS. This chain's CDR3 is CASSELTQRGVGADTQYF. CDR3 DNA sequence: TGTGCCAGCAGTGAATTGACCCAGCGGGGGGTCGGCGCAGATACGCAGTATTTT.

The rearrangement joins TRBV13 to TRBJ1-1; no clear D. CDR1 is PRHDT, CDR2 FYEKMQ, per germline (reference sequence). The V end lost 1 base, the J end lost 1 base, and 7 bases lay between the germline ends. The CDR3 is 14 residues long. CDR3 sequence reads: CASSLAGGNTEAFF. For the CDR3, the DNA is TGTGCCAGCAGCTTAGCCGGCGGGAACACTGAAGCTTTCTTT.

This clone was picked up a small number of times. V is TRBV19 and J is TRBJ1-2, with 7 bases matching TRBD1. Germline V lookup: CDR1 LNHDA, CDR2 SQIVND (reference sequence). The CDR3 sequence is 18 residues long. V was pared by 3 bases and J by 2 bases, with 15 bases of the junction left unmatched. CDR3 in DNA: TGTGCCAGTAGTATCCCACGGCCGGGCGAGGGACAGAACTATGGCTACACCTTC. Its protein is CASSIPRPGEGQNYGYTF.

The chain links TRBV15 to TRBJ2-5; a weak D match, TRBD1 (6 bases). The CDR3 has 15 amino acids. CDR1 is LNHNV and CDR2 is YYDKDF in the germline V gene (reference sequence). V was trimmed by 4 bases and J by 5 bases, leaving 17 bases between them. Written as DNA, the CDR3 is TGTGCCACCAGCATAGACAGGAACGTTTGGGAGACCCAGTACTTC. Protein product: CATSIDRNVWETQYF.

This clone was recorded only once. V gene TRBV6-5 combines with J gene TRBJ1-4; 7 bases agree with TRBD1. V lost 2 bases and J lost 6; bases outside the gene matches: 6. Germline CDR1 and CDR2: MNHEY and SVGAGI. This CDR3 is 15 amino acids long. The CDR3 DNA sequence: TGTGCCAGCAGTTACACAACAGGGGAATATGAAAAACTGTTTTTT. Translated: CASSYTTGEYEKLFF.

The CDR3 region is CAWSGQGDEQYF. In DNA form, the CDR3 reads TGTGCCTGGAGTGGGCAGGGGGACGAGCAGTACTTC. The rearrangement joins TRBV30 to TRBJ2-7, with TRBD1 identical over 7 bases. This CDR3 has 12 residues. Germline CDR1 GTSNPN, CDR2 SVGIG (reference sequence). V lost 1 base to trimming and J lost 5 bases; unmatched junction nucleotides: 2.

In regard to this clone: Relative to the germline gene, one junction end is altered; a read error may explain this. This rearrangement joins TRBV6-6 to TRBJ2-7; tentative D call: TRBD1 (5 bases). Germline V gene sequence: CDR1 MNHNY, CDR2 SVGAGI (reference sequence). CDR3 length: 15 amino acids. The CDR3 is CASKSRAMNYYEQYF. The CDR3 coding sequence is TGTGCCAGCAAATCCAGGGCGATGAATTACTACGAGCAATACTTC.

The CDR3 region has the DNA TGTGCCAGCAGACCCGGGACTAGCGTTAGCACCGGGGAGCTGTTTTTT. Translated, it gives CASRPGTSVSTGELFF. The chain links TRBV2 to TRBJ2-2; TRBD2 matches at 10 bases. This CDR3 is built from 16 residues. Germline CDR1 and CDR2: SNHLY and FYNNEI. The trim removed 6 bases at V and 4 bases at J, leaving 8 bases unmatched. The full variable domain, in which reference TRBV2 and TRBJ2-2 provide the parts outside the CDR3, is EPEVTQTPSHQVTQMGQEVILRCVPISNHLYFYWYRQILGQKVEFLVSFYNNEISEKSEIFDDQFSVERPDGSNFTLKIRSTKLEDSAMYFCASRPGTSVSTGELFFGEGSRLTVL.

V and J are TRBV3-1 (or the pseudogene TRBV3-2) and TRBJ2-5, with 8 bases lining up with TRBD2. The CDR3 is 16 amino acids. Germline V gene lookup returns CDR1 LGHDT and CDR2 YNNKEL (reference sequence). V gave up 4 bases and J gave up 5 bases; unmatched junction bases: 12. CDR3 sequence: CASSPGAAGGGETQYF. The CDR3 coding sequence is TGTGCCAGCAGCCCCGGCGCGGCGGGGGGAGGGGAGACCCAGTACTTC.

The rearrangement joins TRBV25-1 to TRBJ1-1; 8 bases are a match to TRBD1. This CDR3 region has 13 residues. Germline-derived CDR1 and CDR2 are MGHDK and SYGVNS. V trimming: 2 bases; J trimming: 4 bases; junction bases outside the gene matches: 0. DNA of the CDR3: TGTGCCAGCAGTGAACAGGGGGCCACTGAAGCTTTCTTT. This translates into CASSEQGATEAFF.

The rearrangement links TRBV5-1 to TRBJ1-1; 8 nucleotides align to TRBD1. The CDR3 has 14 residues. The ends lost 4 bases at V and 5 bases at J; junction bases unmatched: 7. Germline CDR1 reads SGHRS; CDR2 reads YFSETQ. CDR3 coding DNA: TGCGCCAGCAGCCAGGGACAGGTGGCGACTGAAGCTTTCTTT. The encoded protein is CASSQGQVATEAFF. Using reference TRBV5-1 and TRBJ1-1 for the parts outside the CDR3, the full variable domain is KAGVTQTPRYLIKTRGQQVTLSCSPISGHRSVSWYQQTPGQGLQFLFEYFSETQRNKGNFPGRFSGRQFSNSRSEMNVSTLELGDSALYLCASSQGQVATEAFFGQGTRLTVV.

This clone was recorded only once. The rearrangement joins TRBV27 to TRBJ2-7, with 9 nucleotides matching TRBD1. This CDR3 comprises 15 residues. CDR1 MNHEY and CDR2 SMNVEV come from the germline V gene (reference sequence). Trimming removed 1 base from V and 4 bases from J; junction bases left unmatched: 5. The CDR3 spells CASSLYPGQGYEQYF. The CDR3 coding sequence is TGTGCCAGCAGTTTATATCCGGGACAGGGTTACGAGCAGTACTTC.

The chain recombines TRBV27 with TRBJ2-3, with a tentative D call TRBD1 (5 bases). V gave up 5 bases and J gave up 6 bases, with 12 bases separating them. CDR1 and CDR2 (germline): MNHEY, SMNVEV (reference sequence). This CDR3 is built from 13 residues. The CDR3 coding sequence is TGTGCCAGCAGTCTTCAGGGTTATGATACGCAGTATTTT. Translated: CASSLQGYDTQYF.

V usage is TRBV4-2 and J usage is TRBJ2-7; 8 nucleotides align to TRBD2. V gave up 3 bases and J gave up 0 bases; unmatched junction bases: 4. CDR1 LGHNA and CDR2 YNFKEQ come from the germline V gene. The CDR3 contains 15 residues. The CDR3 DNA reads as TGTGCCAGCAGCCATACAAGCGGGAGCTCCTACGAGCAGTACTTC. It encodes CASSHTSGSSYEQYF.